Listed here are 21 T cell receptor beta chains from one sample, sequenced in a study of cytomegalovirus exposure and HLA in healthy donors. It was with 60 Vbeta and 13 Jbeta primers that the PCR ran. Here immunoSEQ multiplex PCR was the method, and the copy in TCRdb shows in-frame clones only, minus some. The sample carries some 200,000 clones, under 85% recorded once. The sample was PBMCs. The receptors here all came from a female donor in good health and CMV-seronegative.

This clone appeared a few times. This sequence joins TRBV6-1 and TRBJ1-2; a weak D match, TRBD1 (5 bases). CDR3 length: 13 residues. The germline V gene encodes CDR1 MNHNS and CDR2 SASEGT. Trimming removed 6 bases at V and 6 bases at J, with 14 bases between. The CDR3 coding sequence is TGTGCCAGCAGGGCCAGGGAGGGTCATGGCTACACCTTC. It encodes CASRAREGHGYTF.

The V gene is TRBV5-6, the J gene TRBJ1-4, with TRBD1 identical over 10 bases. This CDR3 is built from 15 residues. The germline V gene encodes CDR1 SGHDT and CDR2 YYEEEE. V trimming: 3 bases; J trimming: 8 bases; junction bases outside the gene matches: 7. The chain's CDR3 is CASSSDRGRWEKLFF. DNA for the CDR3: TGTGCCAGCAGCTCCGACAGGGGGCGTTGGGAAAAACTGTTTTTT.

CDR3 nucleotides: TGCGCCAGCAGCCACTCAAAACGGGAGCTTAATCAGCCCCAGCATTTT. This codes for CASSHSKRELNQPQHF. The chain links TRBV4-1 to TRBJ1-5; D is uncertain. With 3 bases removed from V and 4 bases from J, the gap between germline ends came to 16 bases. Germline V lookup: CDR1 MGHRA, CDR2 YSYEKL. This CDR3 contains 16 residues.

The chain combines TRBV27 with TRBJ2-7; the D gene is possibly TRBD2 (5 bases). V was clipped by 3 bases and J by 0 bases, with 6 bases between them. The CDR3 is 13 amino acids. Germline CDR1 MNHEY, CDR2 SMNVEV (reference sequence). The CDR3 is CASSFEGSYEQYF. The CDR3 nucleotides are TGTGCCAGCAGTTTTGAGGGCTCCTACGAGCAGTACTTC.

The chain recombines TRBV4-3 with TRBJ1-6, with unresolved D. Deletions cut 0 bases from V and 13 bases from J, with 10 bases between. This CDR3 spans 13 amino acids. From germline, CDR1 is LGHNA and CDR2 YSLEER. CDR3 coding DNA: TGCGCCAGCAGCCAAGATAGAGGTAGGCCCCTCCACTTT. This sequence encodes CASSQDRGRPLHF.

The chain carries TRBV5-1 and TRBJ2-3, with TRBD1 matching 7 bases. The CDR3 runs to 13 residues. Germline V lookup: CDR1 SGHRS, CDR2 YFSETQ. The J segment lost 3 bases and the V segment lost 7 bases, leaving 5 bases of the junction unmatched. CDR3 amino acids: CASGQASTDTQYF. The CDR3 DNA sequence: TGCGCCAGCGGACAGGCCTCTACAGATACGCAGTATTTT.

The chain combines TRBV6-1 with TRBJ1-1; 9 nucleotides agree with TRBD1. The CDR3 is 14 residues long. The ends lost 4 bases at V and 8 bases at J; junction bases unmatched: 8. Germline lookup yields CDR1 MNHNS and CDR2 SASEGT. The CDR3 loop is CASSGTGDGIEAFF. CDR3 sequence (DNA): TGTGCCAGCAGTGGGACAGGGGACGGGATCGAAGCTTTCTTT.

This clone was seen a handful of times. J is TRBJ1-2 and V is TRBV28; 8 nucleotides line up with TRBD1. The CDR3 spans 14 residues. Germline-derived CDR1 and CDR2 are MDHEN and SYDVKM. V dropped 7 bases and J dropped 2; count of bases not matched to a gene: 6. CDR3 nucleotide sequence: TGTGCCAGCACTCGGACAGGGAGGAACTATGGCTACACCTTC. This sequence encodes CASTRTGRNYGYTF.

This clone was found once. The J gene is TRBJ2-3, the V gene TRBV9; 14 bases map to TRBD2. V was clipped by 0 bases and J by 4 bases; unmatched bases: 1. The CDR3 extends over 16 amino acids. Germline V gene data show CDR1 as SGDLS and CDR2 as YYNGEE. CDR3 sequence: CASSVGLAGGPDTQYF. CDR3 sequence (DNA): TGTGCCAGCAGCGTAGGACTAGCGGGGGGGCCAGATACGCAGTATTTT.

The chain has TRBV4-3 and TRBJ1-2, with D maybe TRBD1 (6 bases). Trimming removed 1 base at V and 3 bases at J, with 12 bases between. Per germline, CDR1 LGHNA and CDR2 YSLEER. The CDR3 is 15 amino acids. CDR3 sequence: CASSQGTGFDYGYTF. The CDR3 DNA sequence: TGCGCCAGCAGCCAAGGCACAGGGTTTGACTATGGCTACACCTTC.

V is TRBV10-1 and J is TRBJ2-7, with 8 positions matching TRBD1. The CDR3 contains 16 residues. Germline lookup yields CDR1 WNHNN and CDR2 SYGVQD (reference sequence). The V segment lost 3 bases and the J segment 5 bases; nucleotides outside the gene matches: 12. The CDR3, as DNA: TGCGCCAGCAGTGATATTACAGGGGGTGGTATCGACGAGCAGTACTTC. It specifies CASSDITGGGIDEQYF.

The rearrangement joins TRBV5-1 to TRBJ2-3; TRBD2 matches at 11 bases. Germline values: CDR1 SGHRS, CDR2 YFSETQ. J gave up 0 bases and V 3 bases, and 12 bases lay outside the gene matches. This CDR3 has 19 amino acids. CDR3 coding DNA: TGCGCCAGCAGCTCGCCTTTAGCGGGAGGGATACCTAGCACAGATACGCAGTATTTT. Translating gives CASSSPLAGGIPSTDTQYF.

V usage is TRBV27 and J usage is TRBJ2-7, with 8 bases matching TRBD1. Losses at the gene ends were 2 bases for V and 2 bases for J; bases not matched to a gene: 5. The CDR3 is 15 amino acids. The germline V gene has CDR1 MNHEY and CDR2 SMNVEV (reference sequence). Here the CDR3 reads CASSLNQGAPYEQYF. CDR3 coding DNA: TGTGCCAGCAGTTTAAACCAGGGGGCCCCCTACGAGCAGTACTTC.

The genes are TRBV5-4 and TRBJ1-3; tentatively, D is TRBD1 (6 bases). The V end was cut by 4 bases, the J end by 2 bases, with 10 bases between. The CDR3 extends over 14 amino acids. Germline CDR1 SGHNT, CDR2 YYREEE (reference sequence). CDR3: CASSQDSTGNTIYF. The CDR3, as DNA: TGTGCCAGCAGCCAGGACAGCACTGGAAACACCATATATTTT.

The J gene is TRBJ2-1, the V gene TRBV5-6; maybe TRBD1 (5 bases). Trimming shortened V by 0 bases and J by 8 bases, and 21 bases separated the two germline ends. Germline V gene sequence: CDR1 SGHDT, CDR2 YYEEEE. The CDR3 spans 17 residues. The CDR3 bases are TGTGCCAGCAGCTTGGAAGGTGGTGTGCCAGGGTGGGATGAGCAGTTCTTC. This codes for CASSLEGGVPGWDEQFF.

The V gene is TRBV28, the J gene TRBJ1-1, with 7 bases fitting TRBD1. The CDR3 spans 14 residues. The V gene's germline CDR1 is MDHEN and CDR2 SYDVKM. Trimming at V came to 3 bases and at J to 5 bases, leaving 6 bases not matched to a gene. The CDR3 region is CASSFGTEWTEAFF. The CDR3 DNA is TGTGCCAGCAGTTTCGGGACAGAGTGGACTGAAGCTTTCTTT.

This sequence joins TRBV10-2 and TRBJ1-5; TRBD1 matches 7 bases. The V and J ends lost 6 bases and 4 bases, in that order; junction bases with no gene match: 3. Germline V lookup: CDR1 WSHSY, CDR2 SAAADI. The CDR3 covers 13 residues. The CDR3 nucleotides are TGCGCCAGCAGGGGACAGAGTAATCAGCCCCAGCATTTT. This translates into CASRGQSNQPQHF.

The gene calls are TRBV19 and TRBJ1-1, with a tentative D call TRBD1 (5 bases). This CDR3 is built from 16 residues. Germline CDR1 LNHDA, CDR2 SQIVND (reference sequence). V was pared by 4 bases and J by 1 base, with 16 bases between. Here the CDR3 DNA reads TGTGCCAGTAGTAGCACAGGTGTAGCGGCGAACACTGAAGCTTTCTTT. As protein: CASSSTGVAANTEAFF.

This clone came up a few times. The rearrangement uses TRBV29-1 and TRBJ1-3; D might be TRBD1 (5 bases). Germline CDR1 SQVTM, CDR2 ANQGSEA. Trimming stripped 4 bases from V and 0 bases from J, with 7 bases between. The length of the CDR3 is 13 residues. Here the CDR3 reads CSVGQSSGNTIYF. As DNA, the CDR3 is TGCAGCGTTGGACAGAGCTCTGGAAACACCATATATTTT.

This chain links TRBV11-3 with TRBJ1-1; D call uncertain. The CDR3 sequence is 13 residues long. Germline values: CDR1 SGHNT, CDR2 YENEEA. Trimming removed 5 bases from V and 7 bases from J, with 14 bases in between. DNA of the CDR3: TGTGCCAGCAGCCGGACTCGGCAAAGTGAAGCTTTCTTT. It is translated as CASSRTRQSEAFF.

The chain employs TRBV9 and TRBJ2-3; TRBD1 is a possible D gene (5 bases). Deletions cut 0 bases from V and 3 bases from J, with 8 bases between. The CDR3 consists of 14 residues. The germline gives CDR1 SGDLS, CDR2 YYNGEE. As DNA, the CDR3 is TGTGCCAGCAGCGTAGAGGGGTTTACAGATACGCAGTATTTT. Translation: CASSVEGFTDTQYF.